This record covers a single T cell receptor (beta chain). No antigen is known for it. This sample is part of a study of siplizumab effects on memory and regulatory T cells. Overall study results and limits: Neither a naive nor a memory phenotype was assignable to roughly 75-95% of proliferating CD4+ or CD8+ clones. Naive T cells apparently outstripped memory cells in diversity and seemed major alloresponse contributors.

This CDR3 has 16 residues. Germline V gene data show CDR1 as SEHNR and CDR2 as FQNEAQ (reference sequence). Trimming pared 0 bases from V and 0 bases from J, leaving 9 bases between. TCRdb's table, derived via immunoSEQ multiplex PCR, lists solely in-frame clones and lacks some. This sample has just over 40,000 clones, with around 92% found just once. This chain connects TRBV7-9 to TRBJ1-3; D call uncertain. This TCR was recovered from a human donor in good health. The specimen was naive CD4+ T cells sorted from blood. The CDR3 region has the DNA TGTGCCAGCAGCTTAGCTCCCAGAAGCTCTGGAAACACCATATATTTT. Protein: CASSLAPRSSGNTIYF.